The 16 T cell receptor beta chains below were found in one sample sequenced in a study of T cells in Graves' hyperthyroidism and ophthalmopathy. TCR beta CDR3 sequences were amplified from RNA transcripts. When the TCR CDR3 underwent first-round RT-PCR, the HTBI primer set was used. TCRdb re-called the multiplex PCR reads with MiXCR, one entry per CDR3 protein. The table shows roughly 570,000 distinct CDR3 sequences, with roughly 50% occurring only once. The sequenced material came from peripheral blood or thyroid tissue (not recorded which). Every receptor here comes from a woman aged 18-35 years with Graves' hyperthyroidism.

DNA for the CDR3: TGTGCCAGCAGTATCTACAGGGGGGGCACTGAAGCTTTCTTT. Translating gives CASSIYRGGTEAFF. The chain joins TRBV12-3 or TRBV12-4 to TRBJ1-1, with 8 bases lining up with TRBD1. V trimming: 5 bases; J trimming: 4 bases; junction bases outside the gene matches: 6. This CDR3 region has 14 residues.

Many counts were recorded for this clonotype. The chain carries TRBV19 and TRBJ2-2; 7 bases map to TRBD1. This CDR3 is built from 15 residues. The V gene's germline CDR1 is LNHDA and CDR2 SQIVND (reference sequence). The V segment lost 4 bases and the J segment 5 bases; nucleotides outside the gene matches: 7. The CDR3 loop is CASSTYGTETGELFF. The CDR3 bases are TGTGCCAGTAGTACATACGGGACAGAGACCGGGGAGCTGTTTTTT.

This clonotype was seen many times. This chain links TRBV27 with TRBJ1-1; D is unresolved. This CDR3 comprises 13 residues. Germline CDR1 MNHEY, CDR2 SMNVEV (reference sequence). Trimming removed 5 bases at V and 4 bases at J, with 11 bases between. The CDR3 protein is CASSDVEGTEAFF. The CDR3 bases are TGTGCCAGCAGTGACGTCGAGGGCACTGAAGCTTTCTTT.

With respect to this clonotype: No conserved phenylalanine or tryptophan ends this CDR3, so it is likely a read error. It is unclear where the CDR3 begins or ends on the DNA, so no DNA is shown, and the CDR3 is as TCRdb lists it. The chain has TRBV10-3 and TRBJ1-1; the table's D call of TRBD1 was not tested on the DNA. The CDR3 is 10 residues long, counting both termini. Germline values: CDR1 ENHRY, CDR2 SYGVKD. The CDR3 loop is CAISTTGSFS.

This clonotype was recorded at least ten times. The J gene is TRBJ1-1, the V gene TRBV19; 8 bases are a match to TRBD1. The V and J ends lost 5 bases and 1 base, in that order; junction bases with no gene match: 6. The germline CDR1 and CDR2 sequences are LNHDA and SQIVND (reference sequence). The CDR3 length is 15 residues. CDR3: CASSGLGQENTEAFF. The CDR3 nucleotides read TGTGCCAGTAGTGGTCTGGGACAGGAGAACACTGAAGCTTTCTTT.

J is TRBJ1-1 and V is TRBV29-1; D remains unclear. V was clipped by 6 bases and J by 0 bases, with 11 bases between them. Germline assignment: CDR1 SQVTM and CDR2 ANQGSEA. The CDR3 covers 13 residues. The CDR3 region has the DNA TGCAGCGTGAGTGGGGTCATGAACACTGAAGCTTTCTTT. It yields the protein CSVSGVMNTEAFF. The complete variable domain, with remaining parts taken from reference TRBV29-1 and TRBJ1-1, reads SAVISQKPSRDICQRGTSLTIQCQVDSQVTMMFWYRQQPGQSLTLIATANQGSEATYESGFVIDKFPISRPNLTFSTLTVSNMSPEDSSIYLCSVSGVMNTEAFFGQGTRLTVV.

This clonotype showed up just a few times. This chain links TRBV20-1 with TRBJ2-3; possibly TRBD2 for D (5 bases). Trimming pared 1 base from V and 1 base from J, leaving 12 bases between. The CDR3 length is 15 residues. CDR1 and CDR2 (germline): DFQATT, SNEGSKA (reference sequence). In DNA form, the CDR3 reads TGCAGTGCTAGAGTCGGACTGGGCCGCACAGATACGCAGTATTTT. Translated: CSARVGLGRTDTQYF.

The gene calls are TRBV7-9 and TRBJ1-2; 11 bases are shared with TRBD1. Losses at the gene ends were 4 bases for V and 5 bases for J; bases not matched to a gene: 12. This CDR3 contains 17 residues. CDR1 SEHNR and CDR2 FQNEAQ come from the germline V gene (reference sequence). This chain's CDR3 is CASSSGQGAGLTYGYTF. DNA of the CDR3: TGTGCCAGCAGCTCCGGACAGGGGGCTGGTTTAACATATGGCTACACCTTC.

The chain joins TRBV29-1 to TRBJ1-2; D not certain. V was clipped by 2 bases and J by 5 bases, with 15 bases between them. The length of the CDR3 is 14 residues. Germline CDR1 and CDR2: SQVTM and ANQGSEA. CDR3 in DNA: TGCAGCGTTGAATACGCCCGGGAGGGATATGGCTACACCTTC. This codes for CSVEYAREGYGYTF.

This chain joins TRBV2 and TRBJ1-6; D unresolved. Germline V gives CDR1 SNHLY, CDR2 FYNNEI. V lost 3 bases and J 9 bases, leaving 18 bases between the germline ends. This CDR3 is built from 16 residues. This chain's CDR3 is CASSEWLDTGISPLHF. The CDR3 region has the DNA TGTGCCAGCAGTGAGTGGCTAGACACCGGAATTTCACCCCTCCACTTT.

The chain couples TRBV10-1 to TRBJ2-7; D is unclear. V was trimmed by 3 bases and J by 3 bases, leaving 12 bases between them. Germline assignment: CDR1 WNHNN and CDR2 SYGVQD (reference sequence). This CDR3 region has 14 residues. This CDR3 is CASSDGRESYEQYF. Written as DNA, the CDR3 is TGCGCCAGCAGTGATGGACGTGAGAGCTACGAGCAGTACTTC.

Here the CDR3 DNA reads TGCAGTGCTAGAGATCTTTCAAGGGGGGGGTACGAGCAGTACTTC. Protein: CSARDLSRGGYEQYF. This chain joins TRBV20-1 and TRBJ2-7; possibly TRBD2 for D (7 bases). Trimming removed 0 bases at V and 4 bases at J, with 16 bases between. The CDR3 runs to 15 residues. Germline V CDR1 and CDR2: DFQATT, SNEGSKA (reference sequence).

This clonotype was counted a few times. The rearrangement links TRBV6-5 to TRBJ2-7, with TRBD1 matching over 10 bases. Germline CDR1 and CDR2: MNHEY and SVGAGI. The J segment lost 0 bases and the V segment lost 0 bases, leaving 2 bases of the junction unmatched. The CDR3 loop spans 16 amino acids. CDR3 DNA: TGTGCCAGCAGTTACTCAGGACAGGGGGGCTCCTACGAGCAGTACTTC. It translates to CASSYSGQGGSYEQYF.

This chain uses TRBV11-3 with TRBJ1-5, with unresolved D. Deletions cut 2 bases from V and 11 bases from J, with 13 bases between. Germline lookup yields CDR1 SGHNT and CDR2 YENEEA. There are 13 residues in the CDR3. This CDR3 reads CASSLILELTQHF. The CDR3 DNA sequence: TGTGCCAGCAGCTTAATCCTGGAGTTGACCCAGCATTTT.

This chain joins TRBV18 and TRBJ1-5; D is possibly TRBD1 (6 bases). Germline V gene sequence: CDR1 KGHSH, CDR2 LQKENI. Between the trimmed V and J ends, which lost 4 bases and 3 bases, there was a span of 10 bases. The CDR3 runs to 14 residues. As DNA, the CDR3 is TGTGCCAGCTCACGCGGACAGCCCAATCAGCCCCAGCATTTT. Amino acid sequence: CASSRGQPNQPQHF. The entire variable domain, with the rest obtained from reference TRBV18 and TRBJ1-5, is as follows: NAGVMQNPRHLVRRRGQEARLRCSPMKGHSHVYWYRQLPEEGLKFMVYLQKENIIDESGMPKERFSAEFPKEGPSILRIQQVVRGDSAAYFCASSRGQPNQPQHFGDGTRLSIL.

CDR3 loop: CASSYTGTGGPYEQYF. In DNA, the CDR3 is TGTGCCAGCAGTTACACCGGGACAGGGGGCCCCTACGAGCAGTACTTC. The gene calls are TRBV6-5 and TRBJ2-7, with 12 bases aligning to TRBD1. CDR3 length: 16 residues. J was trimmed by 2 bases and V by 2 bases; bases with no gene match: 4. Germline CDR1 reads MNHEY; CDR2 reads SVGAGI.